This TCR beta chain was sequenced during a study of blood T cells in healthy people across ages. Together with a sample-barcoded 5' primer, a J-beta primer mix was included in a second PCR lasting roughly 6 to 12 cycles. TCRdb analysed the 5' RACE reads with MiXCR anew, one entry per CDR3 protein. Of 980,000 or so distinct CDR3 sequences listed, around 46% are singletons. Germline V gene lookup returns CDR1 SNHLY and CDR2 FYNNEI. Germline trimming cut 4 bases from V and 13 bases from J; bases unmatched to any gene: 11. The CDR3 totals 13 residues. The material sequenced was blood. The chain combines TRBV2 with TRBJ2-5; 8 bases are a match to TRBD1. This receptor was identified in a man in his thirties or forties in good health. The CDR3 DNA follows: TGTGCCAGCAGTGTACAAGACAGGGGCCATGTGTACTTC. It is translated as CASSVQDRGHVYF.